The clone carrying this TCR beta chain was counted a single time. Its antigen is unknown. The source of the sample is a study of T cell responses to AZD1222 COVID-19 vaccine. Study conclusions and caveats: Elevations in Spike-specific TCR breadth and depth followed administration of two AZD1222 doses. In all cases, repertoires were sampled only after the peak T cell response. A mostly white British donor set with more females was recruited, and clonal diversity was possibly underestimated. CD4 TCRs covered the whole spike, strongest at regions 160-218 and 743-854.

Some clones are missing from TCRdb's copy, which holds only in-frame ones; the method was immunoSEQ multiplex PCR. The sample has more than 85,000 clones; roughly 87% are singletons. The TCR originated in an adult in good health. The sequencing used peripheral blood, collected on day 0 of MenACWY control vaccination.

CDR3 amino acids: CASSSEPAGGYTF. The CDR3 DNA reads as TGTGCCAGCAGTTCTGAACCGGCGGGTGGCTACACCTTC. The rearrangement joins TRBV6-4 to TRBJ1-2, with unresolved D. CDR1 is MRHNA, CDR2 SNTAGT, per germline. This CDR3 is 13 amino acids long. The ends were cut back, 5 bases at V and 7 bases at J, with 14 bases in the middle.